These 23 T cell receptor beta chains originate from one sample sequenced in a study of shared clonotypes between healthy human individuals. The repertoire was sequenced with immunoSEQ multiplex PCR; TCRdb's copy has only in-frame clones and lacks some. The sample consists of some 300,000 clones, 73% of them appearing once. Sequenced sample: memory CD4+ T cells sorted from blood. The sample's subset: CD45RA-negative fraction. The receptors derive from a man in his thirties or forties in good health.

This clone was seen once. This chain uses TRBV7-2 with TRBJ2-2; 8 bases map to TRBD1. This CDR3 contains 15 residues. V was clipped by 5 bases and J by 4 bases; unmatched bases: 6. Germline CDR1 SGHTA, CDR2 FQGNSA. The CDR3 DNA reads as TGTGCCAGCAGCATCAGACAGGGGAGCACCGGGGAGCTGTTTTTT. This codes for CASSIRQGSTGELFF.

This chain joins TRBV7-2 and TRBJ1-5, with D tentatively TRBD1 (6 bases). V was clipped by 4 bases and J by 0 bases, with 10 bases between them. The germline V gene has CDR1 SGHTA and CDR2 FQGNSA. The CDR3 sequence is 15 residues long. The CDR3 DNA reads TGTGCCAGCAGCTACTGGACAGCTAGCAATCAGCCCCAGCATTTT. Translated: CASSYWTASNQPQHF.

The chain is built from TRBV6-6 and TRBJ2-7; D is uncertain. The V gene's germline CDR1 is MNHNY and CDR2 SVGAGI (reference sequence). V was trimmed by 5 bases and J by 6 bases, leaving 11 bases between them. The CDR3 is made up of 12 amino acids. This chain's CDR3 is CASSRSSLEQYF. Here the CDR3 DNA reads TGTGCCAGCAGTCGCTCCTCACTCGAGCAGTACTTC.

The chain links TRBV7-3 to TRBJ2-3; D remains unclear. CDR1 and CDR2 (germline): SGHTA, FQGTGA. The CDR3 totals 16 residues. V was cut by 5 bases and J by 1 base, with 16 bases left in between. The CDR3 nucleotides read TGTGCCAGCAGCCAAATTTTGGGTGGGGGCACAGATACGCAGTATTTT. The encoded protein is CASSQILGGGTDTQYF.

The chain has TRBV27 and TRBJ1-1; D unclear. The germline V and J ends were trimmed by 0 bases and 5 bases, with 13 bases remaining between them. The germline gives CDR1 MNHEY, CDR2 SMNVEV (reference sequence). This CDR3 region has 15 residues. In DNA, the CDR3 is TGTGCCAGCAGTTTATCCGGACTCGGGGTTACTGAAGCTTTCTTT. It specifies CASSLSGLGVTEAFF.

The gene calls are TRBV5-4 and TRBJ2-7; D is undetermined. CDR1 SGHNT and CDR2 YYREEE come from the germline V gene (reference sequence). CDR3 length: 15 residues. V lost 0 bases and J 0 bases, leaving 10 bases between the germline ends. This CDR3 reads CASSLEVGSSYEQYF. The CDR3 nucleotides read TGTGCCAGCAGCTTGGAGGTCGGAAGCTCCTACGAGCAGTACTTC.

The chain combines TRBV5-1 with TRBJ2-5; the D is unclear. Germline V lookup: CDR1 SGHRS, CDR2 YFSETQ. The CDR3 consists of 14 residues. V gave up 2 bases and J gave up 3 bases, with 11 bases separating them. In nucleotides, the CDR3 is TGCGCCAGCAGCTTAAGAACAGAAAAAGAGACCCAGTACTTC. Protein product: CASSLRTEKETQYF.

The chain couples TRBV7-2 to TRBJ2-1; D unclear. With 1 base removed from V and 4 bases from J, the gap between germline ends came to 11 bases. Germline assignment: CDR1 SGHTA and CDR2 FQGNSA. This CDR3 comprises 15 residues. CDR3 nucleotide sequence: TGTGCCAGCAGCTTAGACTTTGGAATATACAATGAGCAGTTCTTC. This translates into CASSLDFGIYNEQFF. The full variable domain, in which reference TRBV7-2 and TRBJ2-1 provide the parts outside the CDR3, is GAGVSQSPSNKVTEKGKDVELRCDPISGHTALYWYRQSLGQGLEFLIYFQGNSAPDKSGLPSDRFSAERTGGSVSTLTIQRTQQEDSAVYLCASSLDFGIYNEQFFGPGTRLTVL.

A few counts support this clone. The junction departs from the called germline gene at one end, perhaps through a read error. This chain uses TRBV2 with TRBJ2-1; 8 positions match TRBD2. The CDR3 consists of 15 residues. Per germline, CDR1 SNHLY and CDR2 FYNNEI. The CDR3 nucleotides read TGTGCCAGCAGCGAAGCGGGAGTCTCCTACAATGAGCAGTTCTTC. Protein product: CASSEAGVSYNEQFF. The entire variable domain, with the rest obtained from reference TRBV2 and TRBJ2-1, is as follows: EPEVTQTPSHQVTQMGQEVILRCVPISNHLYFYWYRQILGQKVEFLVSFYNNEISEKSEIFDDQFSVERPDGSNFTLKIRSTKLEDSAMYFCASSEAGVSYNEQFFGPGTRLTVL.

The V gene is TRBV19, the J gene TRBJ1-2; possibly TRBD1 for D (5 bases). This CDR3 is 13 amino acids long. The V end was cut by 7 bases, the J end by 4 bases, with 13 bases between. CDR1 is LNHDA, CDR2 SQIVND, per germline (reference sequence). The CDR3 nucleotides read TGTGCCAGTACCACGGGACTTATCTATGGCTACACCTTC. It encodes CASTTGLIYGYTF. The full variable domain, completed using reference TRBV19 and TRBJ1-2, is DGGITQSPKYLFRKEGQNVTLSCEQNLNHDAMYWYRQDPGQGLRLIYYSQIVNDFQKGDIAEGYSVSREKKESFPLTVTSAQKNPTAFYLCASTTGLIYGYTFGSGTRLTVV.

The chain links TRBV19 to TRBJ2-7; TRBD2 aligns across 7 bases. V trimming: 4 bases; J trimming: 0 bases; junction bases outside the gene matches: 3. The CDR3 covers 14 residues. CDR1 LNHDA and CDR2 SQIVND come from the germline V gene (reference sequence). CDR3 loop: CASSSSGNSYEQYF. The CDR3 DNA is TGTGCCAGTAGTAGCAGCGGGAACTCCTACGAGCAGTACTTC.

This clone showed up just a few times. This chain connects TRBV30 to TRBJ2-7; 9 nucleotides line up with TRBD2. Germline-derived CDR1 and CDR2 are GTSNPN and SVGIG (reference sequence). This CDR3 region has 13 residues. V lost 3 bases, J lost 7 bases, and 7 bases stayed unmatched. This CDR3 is CAWSVGLANEQYF. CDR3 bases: TGTGCCTGGAGCGTGGGACTAGCAAATGAGCAGTACTTC.

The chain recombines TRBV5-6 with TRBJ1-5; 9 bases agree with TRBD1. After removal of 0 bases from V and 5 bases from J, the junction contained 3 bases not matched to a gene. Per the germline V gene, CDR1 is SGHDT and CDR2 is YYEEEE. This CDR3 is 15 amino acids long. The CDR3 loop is CASSLGGTGHQPQHF. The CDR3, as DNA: TGTGCCAGCAGCTTGGGGGGGACAGGGCATCAGCCCCAGCATTTT. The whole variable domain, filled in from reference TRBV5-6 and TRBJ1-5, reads DAGVTQSPTHLIKTRGQQVTLRCSPKSGHDTVSWYQQALGQGPQFIFQYYEEEERQRGNFPDRFSGHQFPNYSSELNVNALLLGDSALYLCASSLGGTGHQPQHFGDGTRLSIL.

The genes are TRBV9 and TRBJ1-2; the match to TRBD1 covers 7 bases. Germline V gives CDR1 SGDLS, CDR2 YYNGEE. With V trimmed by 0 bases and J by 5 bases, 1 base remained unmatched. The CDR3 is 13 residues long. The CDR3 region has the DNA TGTGCCAGCAGCGTAGCGGGACAGTATGGCTACACCTTC. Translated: CASSVAGQYGYTF.

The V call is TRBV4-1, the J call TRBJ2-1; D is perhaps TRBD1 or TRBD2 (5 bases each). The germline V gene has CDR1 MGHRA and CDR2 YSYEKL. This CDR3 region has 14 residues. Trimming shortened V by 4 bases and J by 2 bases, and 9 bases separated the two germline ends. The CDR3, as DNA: TGCGCCAGCAGCCGGGACCGGGCCTACAATGAGCAGTTCTTC. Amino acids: CASSRDRAYNEQFF.

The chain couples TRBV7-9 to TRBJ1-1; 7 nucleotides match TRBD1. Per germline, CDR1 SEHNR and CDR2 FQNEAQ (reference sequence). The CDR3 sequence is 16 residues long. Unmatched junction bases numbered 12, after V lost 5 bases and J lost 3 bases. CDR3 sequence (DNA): TGTGCCAGCAGCCCCTGGGACAGAAAAAGGGACACTGAAGCTTTCTTT. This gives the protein CASSPWDRKRDTEAFF.

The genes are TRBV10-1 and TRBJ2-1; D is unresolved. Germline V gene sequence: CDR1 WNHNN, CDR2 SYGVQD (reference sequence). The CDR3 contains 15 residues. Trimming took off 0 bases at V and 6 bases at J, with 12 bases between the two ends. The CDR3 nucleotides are TGCGCCAGCAGTGAGTCCAGAGGACGGATCAATGAGCAGTTCTTC. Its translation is CASSESRGRINEQFF.

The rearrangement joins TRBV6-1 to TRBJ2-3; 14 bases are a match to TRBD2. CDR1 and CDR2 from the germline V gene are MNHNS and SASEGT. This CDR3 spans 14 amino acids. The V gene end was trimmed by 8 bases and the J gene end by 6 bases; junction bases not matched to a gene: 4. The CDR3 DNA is TGTGCCAGCGGGACTAGCGGGAGAGGGGATACGCAGTATTTT. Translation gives CASGTSGRGDTQYF.

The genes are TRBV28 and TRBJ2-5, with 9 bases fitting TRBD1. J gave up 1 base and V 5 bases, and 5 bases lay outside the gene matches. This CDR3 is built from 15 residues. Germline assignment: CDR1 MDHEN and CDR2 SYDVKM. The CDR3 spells CASSLAQGAQETQYF. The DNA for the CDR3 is TGTGCCAGCAGTCTTGCACAGGGGGCCCAAGAGACCCAGTACTTC. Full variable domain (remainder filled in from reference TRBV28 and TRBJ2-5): DVKVTQSSRYLVKRTGEKVFLECVQDMDHENMFWYRQDPGLGLRLIYFSYDVKMKEKGDIPEGYSVSREKKERFSLILESASTNQTSMYLCASSLAQGAQETQYFGPGTRLLVL.

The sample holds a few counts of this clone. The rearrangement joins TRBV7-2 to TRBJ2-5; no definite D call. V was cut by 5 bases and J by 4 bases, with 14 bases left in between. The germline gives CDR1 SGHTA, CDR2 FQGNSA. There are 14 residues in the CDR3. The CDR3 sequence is CASSTTRGSETQYF. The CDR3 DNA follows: TGTGCCAGCAGCACCACACGAGGATCAGAGACCCAGTACTTC.

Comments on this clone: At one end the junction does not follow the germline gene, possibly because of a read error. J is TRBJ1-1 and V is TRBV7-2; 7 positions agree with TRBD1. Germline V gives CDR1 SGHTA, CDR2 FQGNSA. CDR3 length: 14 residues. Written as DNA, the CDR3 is TGTGCCAGCAGCGTTACAGGGGTGAAAACTGAAGCTTTCTTT. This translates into CASSVTGVKTEAFF.

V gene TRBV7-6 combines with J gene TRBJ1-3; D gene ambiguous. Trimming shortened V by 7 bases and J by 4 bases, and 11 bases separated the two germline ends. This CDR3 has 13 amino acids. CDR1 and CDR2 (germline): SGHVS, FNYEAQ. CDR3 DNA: TGTGCCAGCACCCCCGGCAGCGGAAACACCATATATTTT. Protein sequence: CASTPGSGNTIYF.

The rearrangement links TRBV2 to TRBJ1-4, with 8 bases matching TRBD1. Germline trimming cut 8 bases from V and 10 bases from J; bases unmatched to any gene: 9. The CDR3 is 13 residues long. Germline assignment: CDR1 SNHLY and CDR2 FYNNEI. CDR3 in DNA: TGTGCCAGCGGCGAGGACAGGGAGGCAAAACTGTTTTTT. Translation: CASGEDREAKLFF.